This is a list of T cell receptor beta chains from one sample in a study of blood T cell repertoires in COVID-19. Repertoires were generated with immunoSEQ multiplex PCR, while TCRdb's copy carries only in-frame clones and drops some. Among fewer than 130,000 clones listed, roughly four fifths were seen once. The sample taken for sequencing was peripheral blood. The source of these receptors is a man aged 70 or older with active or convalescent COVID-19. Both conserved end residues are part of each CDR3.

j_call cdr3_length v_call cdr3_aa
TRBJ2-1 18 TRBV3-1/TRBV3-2 CASSQVGELASSYNEQFF
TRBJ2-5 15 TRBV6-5 CASRYLNRGGETQYF
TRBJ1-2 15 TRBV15 CATSIEPQGGYGYTF
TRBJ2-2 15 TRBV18 CASSQDRGNTGELFF
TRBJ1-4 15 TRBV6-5 CASTFNPAVPEKLFF
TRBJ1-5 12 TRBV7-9 CASSPSNQPQHF
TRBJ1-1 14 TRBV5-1 CASSLHRGDTEAFF
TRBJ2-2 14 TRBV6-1 CASSDFQGAGELFF
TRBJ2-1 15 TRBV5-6 CASSLNGGTYNEQFF
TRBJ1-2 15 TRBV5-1 CASSLAGGGGDGYTF
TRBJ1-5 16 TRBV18 CASSPSRGQQYQPQHF
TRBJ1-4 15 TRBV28 CASSSRGGLSEKLFF
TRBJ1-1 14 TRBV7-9 CASSPRQGITEAFF
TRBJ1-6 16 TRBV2 CASSGQGGGDNSPLHF
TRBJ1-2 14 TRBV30 CAWSVGPANYGYTF
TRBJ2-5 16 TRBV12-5 CASGTRTGGGRETQYF
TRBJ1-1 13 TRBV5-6 CASSFSGDTEAFF
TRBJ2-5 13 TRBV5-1 CASGADSQETQYF
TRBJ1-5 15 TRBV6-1 CASSEVKDSDQPQHF
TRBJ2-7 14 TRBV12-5 CASGPSQGAYEQYF
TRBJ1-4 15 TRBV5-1 CASSRGIGANEKLFF
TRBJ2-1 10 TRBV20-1 CSASGREQFF
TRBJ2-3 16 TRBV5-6 CASSFLVGGPTDTQYF
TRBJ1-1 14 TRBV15 CATSRVEGYTEAFF
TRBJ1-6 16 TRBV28 CASSFPLGQGKGSLHF
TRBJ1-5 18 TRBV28 CASSFRHDRGYSNQPQHF
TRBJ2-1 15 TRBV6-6 CASSDGLSSYNEQFF
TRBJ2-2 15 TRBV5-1 CASSGQTSSTGELFF
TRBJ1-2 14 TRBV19 CASSIGGRNYGYTF
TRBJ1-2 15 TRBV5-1 CASSQTSAPYNGYTF
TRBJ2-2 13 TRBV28 CASNFPGVGELFF
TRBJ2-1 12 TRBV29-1 CSVGATRNEQFF
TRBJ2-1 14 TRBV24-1 CATSETTGSDEQFF
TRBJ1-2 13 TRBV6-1 CASSEGLTMGYTF
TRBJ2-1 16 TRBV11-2 CASSLVFGTALHEQFF
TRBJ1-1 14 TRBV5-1 CASSSQRGGTEAFF
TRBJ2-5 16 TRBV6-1 CASSEATSGGQETQYF